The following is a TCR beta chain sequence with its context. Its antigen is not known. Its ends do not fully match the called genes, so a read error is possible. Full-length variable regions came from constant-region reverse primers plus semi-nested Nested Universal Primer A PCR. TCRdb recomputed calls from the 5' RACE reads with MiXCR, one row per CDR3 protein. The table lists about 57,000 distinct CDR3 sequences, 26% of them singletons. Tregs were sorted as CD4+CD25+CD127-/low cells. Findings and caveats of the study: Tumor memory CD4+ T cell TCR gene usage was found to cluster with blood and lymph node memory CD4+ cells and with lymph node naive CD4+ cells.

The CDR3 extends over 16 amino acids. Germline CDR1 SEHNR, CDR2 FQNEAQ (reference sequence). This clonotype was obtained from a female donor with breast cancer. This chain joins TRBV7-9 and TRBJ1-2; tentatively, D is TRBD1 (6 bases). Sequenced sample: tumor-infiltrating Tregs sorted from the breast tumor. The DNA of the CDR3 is TGTGCCAGTAGCTTACCGGGACACATCTGGAGCTATGGCTACACCTTC. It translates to CASSLPGHIWSYGYTF.